Listed here is a single T cell receptor (beta chain). Its antigen has not been determined. Base qualities are not at hand, and no much larger clone is one base apart. CDR1 and CDR2 are read off the germline V gene (reference sequence) as WNHNN and SYGVQD. From cysteine to phenylalanine, the CDR3 is 12 amino acids long. The retained sequence is limited to the CDR3, 36 bases, with the frame set at the first base. V and J lose 9 bases and 1 base, and a span of 10 bases separates them. Read against the paper, the sample's treatment or condition label means: about 20 received Ad26.COV2.S at low or high dose, single or two shots; 5 received placebo; per-sample allocation not given. Repertoires of vaccine and placebo recipients were sequenced from samples collected on day 63 after the first injection. In Cohort 1b, more than 20 adults aged 18-55 years were enrolled at a single site in Boston, USA, between 29 July and 7 August 2020. Ad26.COV2.S was a replication-incompetent adenovirus type 26 vector that expressed a prefusion-stabilized SARS-CoV-2 spike protein derived from the original Wuhan strain.

These data are taken from a study of Ad26.COV2.S vaccination and SARS-CoV-2 variants (dated by TCRdb to the early 2020s). Some background on the complete study: Donors in the vaccine arm were drawn from COV1001, a phase I-IIa trial of Ad26.COV2.S in healthy adults that was multicentre, randomized, double-blind and placebo-controlled. Ad26.COV2.S was given intramuscularly at 5x10^10 or 1x10^11 viral particles, as a single shot or as two shots 56 days apart. Sequencing of the TCRbeta repertoire served to evaluate the specificity and breadth of SARS-CoV-2-reactive T cell receptors following Ad26.COV2.S vaccination. A total of 32 samples were included in the TCR-sequenced set, comprising around 19 Ad26.COV2.S vaccine recipients, 5 placebo recipients and 8 SARS-CoV-2 convalescent individuals. Trial participants were randomized into five groups of five, in which low-dose or high-dose Ad26.COV2.S was given once or twice, or placebo was given on both occasions. Throughout the experiments and outcome assessment, investigators stayed blinded to trial group allocation. Paper-wide results and their limitations: Comparable non-spike TCR breadth was observed between vaccine and placebo recipients, consistent with only spike being contained in the vaccine. The study lacked the statistical power to compare responses across vaccine doses or regimens. After vaccination, substantial breadth of spike-specific CD8+ and CD4+ T cell responses was reported. Higher spike-specific TCR breadth was observed in Ad26.COV2.S recipients than in placebo recipients (P = 0.0014). The authors noted that the TCR breadth and depth analyses may have underestimated total T cell responses.

The immunoSEQ Assay was the method used to sequence TCRbeta CDR3 regions. After extraction, genomic DNA underwent amplification by bias-controlled multiplex PCR, followed by high-throughput sequencing. The paper's processing steps were these. Collapsing and filtering of sequences were performed to quantify the absolute abundance of each unique TCRbeta CDR3 region. Usable DNA was measured by amplifying reference genes present in all nucleated cells, and TCRbeta template counts were normalized to that usable DNA to estimate T cell fraction. Repertoire TCRs were annotated as SARS-CoV-2-specific by exact matching of V gene, CDR3 amino acid sequence and J gene to a known reactive TCR set. The reference SARS-CoV-2 TCR set came from MIRA and was filtered for enrichment in COVID-19-positive ImmuneCODE repertoires, removing public or cross-reactive TCRs. Drawing on the MIRA antigens, annotated TCRs were analysed further at the level of specific ORF or position within ORF. Breadth was defined as the number of annotated unique rearrangements divided by the total number of unique productive rearrangements, and depth was defined as the summed frequency of the annotated unique rearrangements. Two-sided Wilcoxon rank-sum tests were applied when comparing TCR breadth between groups. Entries here come from immuneACCESS through TCRdb and include only in-frame sequences with V and J called. Some clones fail to appear in such tables; in the studies checked, an unresolved V gene covers under half of the shortfall, and the cause of the remainder is unknown. Clone size and V and J calls were adopted from that table, with D and trimming inferred from the DNA. Within this sample are about 480,000 clones, with roughly 89% of them counted one time only. The ten most abundant clones make up roughly 12% of the sample.

The sequence was obtained from a person between 18 and 65 years old who received the Ad26.COV2.S COVID-19 vaccine or a placebo. Recombination linked TRBV10-1 to TRBJ2-7; tentative D gene TRBD1, with 6 bases matching. Sequenced material: peripheral blood, taken in a trial of Ad26.COV2.S vaccine versus placebo. The encoded CDR3 is CASGTHSYEQYF. The DNA sequence reads TGCGCCAGTGGGACACATTCCTACGAGCAGTACTTC.